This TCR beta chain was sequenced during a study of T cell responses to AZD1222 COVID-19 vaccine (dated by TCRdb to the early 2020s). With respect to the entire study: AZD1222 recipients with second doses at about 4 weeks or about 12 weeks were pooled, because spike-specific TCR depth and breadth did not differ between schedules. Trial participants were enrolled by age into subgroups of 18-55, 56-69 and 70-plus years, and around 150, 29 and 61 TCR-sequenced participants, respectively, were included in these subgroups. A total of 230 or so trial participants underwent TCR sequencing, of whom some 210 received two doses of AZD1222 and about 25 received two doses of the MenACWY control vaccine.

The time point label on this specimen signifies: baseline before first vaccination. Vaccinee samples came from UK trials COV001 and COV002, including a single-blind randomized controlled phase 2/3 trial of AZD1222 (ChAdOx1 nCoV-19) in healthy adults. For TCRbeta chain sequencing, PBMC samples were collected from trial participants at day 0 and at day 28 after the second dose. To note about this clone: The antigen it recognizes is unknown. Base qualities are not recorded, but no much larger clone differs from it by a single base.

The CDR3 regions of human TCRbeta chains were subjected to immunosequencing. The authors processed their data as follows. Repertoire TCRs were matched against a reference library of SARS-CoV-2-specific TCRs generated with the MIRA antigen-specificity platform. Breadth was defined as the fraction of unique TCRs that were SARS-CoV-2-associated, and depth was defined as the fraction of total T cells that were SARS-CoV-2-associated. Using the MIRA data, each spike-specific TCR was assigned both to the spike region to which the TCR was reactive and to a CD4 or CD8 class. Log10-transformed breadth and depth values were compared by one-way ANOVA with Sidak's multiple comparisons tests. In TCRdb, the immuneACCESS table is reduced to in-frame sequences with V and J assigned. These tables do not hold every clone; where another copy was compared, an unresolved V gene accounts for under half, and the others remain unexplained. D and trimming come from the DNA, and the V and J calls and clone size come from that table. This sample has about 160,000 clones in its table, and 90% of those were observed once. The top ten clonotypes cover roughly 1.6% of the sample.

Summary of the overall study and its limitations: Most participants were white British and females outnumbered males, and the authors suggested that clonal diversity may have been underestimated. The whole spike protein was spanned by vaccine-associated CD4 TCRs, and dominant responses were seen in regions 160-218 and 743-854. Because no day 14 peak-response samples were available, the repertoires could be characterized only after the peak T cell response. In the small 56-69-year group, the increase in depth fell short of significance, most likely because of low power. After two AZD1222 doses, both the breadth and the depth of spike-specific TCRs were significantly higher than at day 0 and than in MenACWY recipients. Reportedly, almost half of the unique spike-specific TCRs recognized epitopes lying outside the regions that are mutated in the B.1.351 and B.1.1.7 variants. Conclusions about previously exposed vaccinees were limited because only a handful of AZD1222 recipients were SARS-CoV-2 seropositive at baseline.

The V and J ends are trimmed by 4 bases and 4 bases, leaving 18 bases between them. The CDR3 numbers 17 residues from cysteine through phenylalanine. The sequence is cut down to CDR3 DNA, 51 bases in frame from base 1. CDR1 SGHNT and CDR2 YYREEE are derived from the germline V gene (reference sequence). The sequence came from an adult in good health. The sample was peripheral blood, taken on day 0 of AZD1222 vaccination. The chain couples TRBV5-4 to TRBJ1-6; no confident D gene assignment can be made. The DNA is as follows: TGTGCCAGCAGCCCGAGACTGGAGGCAGCGTATAATTCACCCCTCCACTTT. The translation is CASSPRLEAAYNSPLHF.